This TCR beta chain derives from a study of graft-versus-host responses after intestinal transplantation. Study at large: Recipients were given multivisceral, liver-intestinal, or isolated intestinal transplants. Anti-thymocyte globulin induction preceded around 3 years of tacrolimus and steroid maintenance in all recipients.

The count of this clone is one. The antigen is undetermined. Study conclusions and caveats: Allografts from individuals with graft-donor T cell macrochimerism displayed high graft-versus-host to host-versus-graft clonal ratios. Peak GvH clone levels in circulation were associated with early post-transplant HvG declines.

Assay used: immunoSEQ multiplex PCR; TCRdb lists only in-frame clones, some missing. The sample has some 92,000 clones, roughly 89% seen once. Per the germline V gene, CDR1 is GTSNPN and CDR2 is SVGIG (reference sequence). The V end lost 4 bases, the J end lost 6 bases, and 13 bases lay between the germline ends. There are 13 residues in the CDR3. The chain uses TRBV30 and TRBJ1-3; D gene uncertain. The receptor was derived from a human donor who received an intestinal transplant. The sequencing used unstimulated CD4+ T cells sorted from spleen or lymph node cells, collected before intestinal transplant. This chain's CDR3 is CAWMYGFENTIYF. The DNA of the CDR3 is TGTGCCTGGATGTACGGGTTCGAAAACACCATATATTTT.